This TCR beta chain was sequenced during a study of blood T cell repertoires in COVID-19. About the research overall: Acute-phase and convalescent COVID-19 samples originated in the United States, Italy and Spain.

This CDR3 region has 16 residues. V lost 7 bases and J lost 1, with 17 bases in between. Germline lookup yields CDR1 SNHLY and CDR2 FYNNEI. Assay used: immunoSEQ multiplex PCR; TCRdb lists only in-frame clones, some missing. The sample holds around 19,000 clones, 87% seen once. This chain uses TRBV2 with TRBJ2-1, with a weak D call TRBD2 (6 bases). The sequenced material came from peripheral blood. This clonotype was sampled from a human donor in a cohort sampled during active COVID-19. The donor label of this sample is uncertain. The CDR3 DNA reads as TGTGCCAGCAAGGAAGGGCTCGGGGGATCCTACAATGAGCAGTTCTTC. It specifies CASKEGLGGSYNEQFF.